A selection of T cell receptor beta chains follows, all from one sample in a study of blood T cell repertoires in COVID-19. The repertoire was sequenced with immunoSEQ multiplex PCR; TCRdb's copy has only in-frame clones and lacks some. The sample includes 160,000 or so clones, around 86% of them seen just once. The sequenced sample was peripheral blood. These TCRs come from a man aged 65 to 79 who had recovered from COVID-19. Both conserved end residues are part of each CDR3. A D gene is named only where the DNA matches it firmly. Expanded clones get a size class; other rows say once, few or many, or leave the size out.

NA,NA,TRBV15,TRBJ2-1,CATSRARTYYNEQFF,TGTGCCACCAGCAGAGCCCGGACTTATTACAATGAGCAGTTCTTC
NA,TRBD1,TRBV6-6,TRBJ1-4,CASRGQGAGTNEKLFF,TGTGCCAGCAGAGGACAGGGGGCTGGAACTAATGAAAAACTGTTTTTT
NA,NA,TRBV3-1/TRBV3-2,TRBJ2-3,CASSQDWVETASGGTDTQYF,TGTGCCAGCAGCCAAGATTGGGTGGAGACAGCCTCCGGTGGCACAGATACGCAGTATTTT
NA,NA,TRBV18,TRBJ2-7,CASSPPGRAIEEYF,TGTGCCAGCTCACCCCCAGGGCGCGCCATCGAGGAATACTTC
NA,TRBD1,TRBV19,TRBJ1-1,CASTRTGMNTEAFF,TGTGCCAGTACCCGGACAGGAATGAACACTGAAGCTTTCTTT
few,NA,TRBV5-1,TRBJ2-1,CASSAGPNYNEQFF,TGCGCCAGCAGCGCGGGACCGAACTACAATGAGCAGTTCTTC
once,TRBD1,TRBV19,TRBJ2-7,CASTPTNRGYSYEQYF,TGTGCCAGTACCCCGACGAACAGGGGGTACTCCTACGAGCAGTACTTC
NA,TRBD1,TRBV18,TRBJ2-1,CASSPLGTQGSSYNEQFF,TGTGCCAGCTCACCGCTCGGGACACAGGGGTCTTCCTACAATGAGCAGTTCTTC
NA,TRBD1,TRBV3-1/TRBV3-2,TRBJ1-6,CASSPGQNNSPLHF,TGTGCCAGCAGCCCGGGACAGAATAATTCACCCCTCCACTTT
NA,TRBD2,TRBV19,TRBJ2-3,CASSGLAGVTDTQYF,TGTGCCAGTAGTGGACTAGCGGGAGTAACAGATACGCAGTATTTT
NA,NA,TRBV5-6,TRBJ1-1,CASSLSGSMNTEAFF,TGTGCCAGCAGCTTGTCAGGCAGCATGAACACTGAAGCTTTCTTT
few,TRBD1,TRBV5-1,TRBJ1-4,CASSLGQGASGEKLFF,TGCGCCAGCAGCTTGGGACAGGGGGCAAGCGGTGAAAAACTGTTTTTT
few,NA,TRBV5-1,TRBJ2-1,CASSGDLSEQFF,TGCGCCAGCAGCGGGGACTTGAGCGAGCAGTTCTTC
once,TRBD2,TRBV7-8,TRBJ2-5,CASSFSGGDQTQYF,TGTGCCAGCAGCTTTAGCGGGGGAGATCAGACCCAGTACTTC
few,TRBD1,TRBV11-2,TRBJ1-2,CASRPDRGNYGYTF,TGTGCCAGCAGACCGGACAGGGGCAACTATGGCTACACCTTC
NA,TRBD1,TRBV7-7,TRBJ2-1,CASSTGQGKNEQFF,TGTGCTAGCAGCACGGGACAGGGGAAGAATGAGCAGTTCTTC
NA,TRBD2,TRBV27,TRBJ2-4,CASRAGTSGSLAKNIQYF,TGTGCCAGCAGGGCCGGGACTAGCGGGAGTTTAGCCAAAAACATTCAGTACTTC
NA,TRBD2,TRBV9,TRBJ2-7,CASSGEPAGGLPREQYF,TGTGCCAGCAGCGGCGAACCAGCGGGAGGACTCCCTAGGGAGCAGTACTTC
NA,NA,TRBV9,TRBJ2-3,CASSVAGVPSTSTDTQYF,TGTGCCAGCAGCGTAGCAGGGGTCCCCTCTACTAGCACAGATACGCAGTATTTT
NA,NA,TRBV6-2/TRBV6-3,TRBJ2-7,CASSYPSVTSSYEQYF,TGTGCCAGCAGTTACCCTAGCGTGACGAGCTCCTACGAGCAGTACTTC
NA,NA,TRBV5-4,TRBJ2-2,CASSPDRTAFVTGELFF,TGTGCCAGCAGCCCCGATCGGACAGCATTCGTCACCGGGGAGCTGTTTTTT
NA,NA,TRBV6-5,TRBJ1-2,CASSYSDREEGYTF,TGTGCCAGCAGTTACTCGGACAGAGAAGAAGGCTACACCTTC
NA,TRBD2,TRBV7-6,TRBJ2-3,CASSFGGGPDTQYF,TGTGCCAGCAGCTTCGGGGGAGGGCCCGATACGCAGTATTTT
NA,NA,TRBV10-2,TRBJ1-5,CASSDRFERQPQHF,TGCGCCAGCAGTGATAGGTTTGAGCGTCAGCCCCAGCATTTT
few,NA,TRBV5-1,TRBJ1-2,CASSLDRAAVGYTF,TGCGCCAGCAGCTTGGACAGGGCCGCTGTAGGCTACACCTTC
NA,TRBD1,TRBV29-1,TRBJ2-7,CSVGTGTGGYEQYF,TGCAGCGTGGGAACCGGGACAGGAGGCTACGAGCAGTACTTC
few,TRBD2,TRBV7-8,TRBJ2-3,CASSLGGLAVDTQYF,TGTGCCAGCAGCTTAGGGGGACTAGCGGTTGATACGCAGTATTTT
NA,TRBD2,TRBV18,TRBJ2-1,CASSTGTSRNEQFF,TGTGCCAGCTCTACCGGGACTAGTCGTAATGAGCAGTTCTTC